The 32 T cell receptor beta chains given below trace back to one sample, sequenced in a study of T cells after yellow fever vaccination. Each CDR3 protein gets one entry after TCRdb re-called the 5' RACE reads with MiXCR. The table has about 69,000 distinct CDR3 sequences, 5.9% seen once. Sequencing was performed on CD4+ T cells sorted from PBMCs, taken roughly 15 days after the first yellow fever vaccination. The receptor set was obtained from a man aged 18 to 29 who received the YFV17D yellow fever vaccine.

This clonotype is medium-sized within its sample. The rearrangement links TRBV5-4 to TRBJ2-3; 7 nucleotides match TRBD1. The CDR3 covers 14 residues. CDR1 and CDR2 (germline): SGHNT, YYREEE (reference sequence). The junction had 0 bases not matched to a gene; V was cut back by 2 bases and J by 0 bases. CDR3 nucleotide sequence: TGTGCCAGCAGCTTACAGGGGAGCACAGATACGCAGTATTTT. Translating it yields CASSLQGSTDTQYF.

This clonotype was detected many times. The chain employs TRBV7-2 and TRBJ1-4; TRBD1 might be the D (5 bases). Germline loops: CDR1 SGHTA, CDR2 FQGNSA. CDR3 length: 15 amino acids. The V end was cut by 5 bases, the J end by 8 bases, with 18 bases between. The DNA for the CDR3 is TGTGCCAGCAGCCTAAGGGGCGGGACGGGAGAAAAACTGTTTTTT. Translating gives CASSLRGGTGEKLFF. Based on the CDR3 plus reference TRBV7-2 and TRBJ1-4, the full variable domain is GAGVSQSPSNKVTEKGKDVELRCDPISGHTALYWYRQSLGQGLEFLIYFQGNSAPDKSGLPSDRFSAERTGGSVSTLTIQRTQQEDSAVYLCASSLRGGTGEKLFFGSGTQLSVL.

This clonotype was observed many times. This sequence joins TRBV27 and TRBJ1-4; D possibly corresponds to TRBD1 (6 bases). Trimming cost V 10 bases and J 7 bases, with 28 bases left between them. The germline CDR1 and CDR2 sequences are MNHEY and SMNVEV (reference sequence). The CDR3 has 17 residues. CDR3: CATDPGAHRGKCEKLFF. CDR3 nucleotides: TGTGCCACCGATCCAGGGGCCCATAGGGGAAAATGTGAAAAACTGTTTTTT.

This clonotype was seen at least ten times. The J gene is TRBJ2-1, the V gene TRBV20-1; tentative D call: TRBD2 (7 bases). Germline CDR1 DFQATT, CDR2 SNEGSKA (reference sequence). CDR3 size: 14 residues. The V end lost 4 bases, the J end lost 3 bases, and 13 bases lay between the germline ends. The CDR3 is CSAMGGAVYNEQFF. The CDR3 nucleotides are TGCAGTGCTATGGGGGGGGCTGTCTACAATGAGCAGTTCTTC.

This clonotype was seen ten or more times. The rearrangement uses TRBV10-1 and TRBJ2-7; D is ambiguous. The CDR3 has 12 amino acids. CDR1 is WNHNN and CDR2 is SYGVQD in the germline V gene (reference sequence). V lost 2 bases to trimming and J lost 3 bases, with 5 bases between them. The DNA of the CDR3 is TGCGCCAGCAGTGAGCCGGGCTACGAGCAGTACTTC. Translated: CASSEPGYEQYF.

This clonotype was detected ten times or more. The chain carries TRBV12-5 and TRBJ2-2; D is ambiguous. This CDR3 has 15 amino acids. V lost 4 bases and J 0 bases, leaving 9 bases between the germline ends. From germline, CDR1 is LGHNT and CDR2 FRNRAP. CDR3 region: CASGSPSTNTGELFF. The CDR3, as DNA: TGTGCTAGTGGTTCCCCCAGTACGAACACCGGGGAGCTGTTTTTT.

This clonotype was detected ten times or more. The V call is TRBV5-1, the J call TRBJ2-2, with D possibly called TRBD1 or TRBD2 (6 bases each). The V gene's germline CDR1 is SGHRS and CDR2 YFSETQ. This CDR3 comprises 13 residues. V lost 6 bases and J 9 bases, leaving 15 bases between the germline ends. CDR3 sequence (DNA): TGCGCCAGCACCCTATACGGGGGCCGGGAGCTGTTTTTT. It codes for CASTLYGGRELFF.

This clonotype was detected ten times or more. CDR3 DNA sequence: TGCGCCAGCAGCTTGCGGGGGAGCACAGATACGCAGTATTTT. Translating gives CASSLRGSTDTQYF. The V and J genes are TRBV5-1 and TRBJ2-3; D possibly corresponds to TRBD2 (6 bases). The CDR3 is 14 residues long. Trimming took off 1 base at V and 0 bases at J, with 6 bases between the two ends. Germline assignment: CDR1 SGHRS and CDR2 YFSETQ.

This clonotype was detected ten times or more. The chain joins TRBV7-2 to TRBJ2-7; D is unclear. This CDR3 is 15 amino acids long. Germline V gene data show CDR1 as SGHTA and CDR2 as FQGNSA. The V gene lost 0 bases and the J gene lost 5 bases, with 14 bases spanning the gap. The CDR3: CASSLAALESHEQYF. CDR3 DNA sequence: TGTGCCAGCAGCTTAGCGGCCCTAGAGTCCCACGAGCAGTACTTC. The whole variable domain, filled in from reference TRBV7-2 and TRBJ2-7, reads GAGVSQSPSNKVTEKGKDVELRCDPISGHTALYWYRQSLGQGLEFLIYFQGNSAPDKSGLPSDRFSAERTGGSVSTLTIQRTQQEDSAVYLCASSLAALESHEQYFGPGTRLTVT.

This clonotype was observed many times. The gene calls are TRBV7-6 and TRBJ2-3; 8 nucleotides line up with TRBD2. Unmatched junction bases numbered 6, after V lost 2 bases and J lost 2 bases. The germline gives CDR1 SGHVS, CDR2 FNYEAQ. This CDR3 comprises 16 residues. The CDR3 DNA is TGTGCCAGCAGCTTACCCTGGCGGGGGGCCACAGATACGCAGTATTTT. This gives the protein CASSLPWRGATDTQYF.

Ten or more counts support this clonotype. The V call is TRBV20-1, the J call TRBJ1-5; 7 bases line up with TRBD1. V shed 6 bases and J 2 bases; nucleotides not matched to a gene: 1. Per the germline V gene, CDR1 is DFQATT and CDR2 is SNEGSKA (reference sequence). The CDR3 runs to 12 residues. The CDR3 DNA sequence: TGCAGTGCCGGGACAGGCAATCAGCCCCAGCATTTT. Amino acid sequence: CSAGTGNQPQHF.

This clonotype was seen many times. The rearrangement joins TRBV2 to TRBJ2-7, with no clear D. The CDR3 has 12 residues. Germline CDR1 reads SNHLY; CDR2 reads FYNNEI. Trimming removed 3 bases at V and 2 bases at J, with 5 bases between. This CDR3 reads CASSENAYEQYF. The CDR3 nucleotides are TGTGCCAGCAGTGAGAACGCCTACGAGCAGTACTTC.

In its sample, this clonotype was seen many times. This rearrangement joins TRBV5-1 to TRBJ2-7; TRBD1 agrees at 7 bases. Losses at the gene ends were 4 bases for V and 1 base for J; bases not matched to a gene: 8. The CDR3 runs to 15 residues. Germline V gene lookup returns CDR1 SGHRS and CDR2 YFSETQ. In DNA form, the CDR3 reads TGCGCCAGCAGCACCAACTCCAGGGGGTCCTACGAGCAGTACTTC. It is translated as CASSTNSRGSYEQYF.

This clonotype has ten or more counts. The chain has TRBV5-1 and TRBJ1-6; D ambiguous. Germline CDR1 and CDR2: SGHRS and YFSETQ. V was cut by 3 bases and J by 0 bases, with 10 bases left in between. The CDR3 consists of 16 residues. The DNA for the CDR3 is TGCGCCAGCAGCTCGGTTAGGGACTCCTATAATTCACCCCTCCACTTT. This translates into CASSSVRDSYNSPLHF.

In this sample, this clonotype turned up many times. J is TRBJ1-5 and V is TRBV28, with D uncertain. This CDR3 comprises 15 residues. Per germline, CDR1 MDHEN and CDR2 SYDVKM. V lost 7 bases to trimming and J lost 3 bases, with 16 bases between them. The CDR3 protein is CASNLPLGSNQPQHF. CDR3 DNA: TGTGCCAGCAATCTCCCCCTCGGGTCCAATCAGCCCCAGCATTTT.

This clonotype was detected ten times or more. The rearrangement links TRBV7-2 to TRBJ2-5; D ambiguous. The germline V gene has CDR1 SGHTA and CDR2 FQGNSA. This CDR3 is 12 amino acids long. V lost 6 bases, J lost 5 bases, and 10 bases lay in between. This CDR3 reads CASSYRRETQYF. CDR3 sequence (DNA): TGTGCCAGCAGTTATCGTCGGGAGACCCAGTACTTC.

This clonotype was counted ten times or more. J is TRBJ2-5 and V is TRBV25-1; possible D gene TRBD1, 6 bases. Between the trimmed V and J ends, which lost 6 bases and 3 bases, there was a span of 11 bases. The CDR3 runs 13 residues. Germline V gives CDR1 MGHDK, CDR2 SYGVNS. CDR3 DNA: TGTGCCAGCAGACGGGACACTAAAGAGACCCAGTACTTC. It codes for CASRRDTKETQYF.

This clonotype was counted many times. The J gene is TRBJ2-1, the V gene TRBV10-3; possibly TRBD1 for D (5 bases). Per germline, CDR1 ENHRY and CDR2 SYGVKD. The CDR3 runs 12 residues. Between the trimmed V and J ends, which lost 0 bases and 14 bases, there was a span of 11 bases. In DNA form, the CDR3 reads TGTGCCATCAGTGAGTCACAGGCCCAAGAGTTCTTC. This encodes CAISESQAQEFF.

This clonotype showed up just a few times. The chain is built from TRBV18 and TRBJ1-1, with TRBD1 as a possible D gene (6 bases). CDR1 is KGHSH and CDR2 is LQKENI in the germline V gene. This CDR3 region has 17 residues. Trimming stripped 4 bases from V and 4 bases from J, with 22 bases between. The CDR3: CASSLNGGGRGTTEAFF. The CDR3 DNA is TGTGCCAGCTCACTAAATGGAGGGGGGCGCGGAACCACTGAAGCTTTCTTT. The variable domain in full, with the rest retrieved from reference TRBV18 and TRBJ1-1, is NAGVMQNPRHLVRRRGQEARLRCSPMKGHSHVYWYRQLPEEGLKFMVYLQKENIIDESGMPKERFSAEFPKEGPSILRIQQVVRGDSAAYFCASSLNGGGRGTTEAFFGQGTRLTVV.

This clonotype showed up many times. J is TRBJ2-5 and V is TRBV7-2; TRBD2 matches 8 bases. The CDR3 totals 15 residues. Trimming cost V 2 bases and J 1 base; bases outside gene matches: 3. Germline V gives CDR1 SGHTA, CDR2 FQGNSA. CDR3: CASSLKAGGQETQYF. CDR3 bases: TGTGCCAGCAGCTTAAAGGCGGGGGGCCAAGAGACCCAGTACTTC. Full variable domain (missing parts from reference TRBV7-2 and TRBJ2-5): GAGVSQSPSNKVTEKGKDVELRCDPISGHTALYWYRQSLGQGLEFLIYFQGNSAPDKSGLPSDRFSAERTGGSVSTLTIQRTQQEDSAVYLCASSLKAGGQETQYFGPGTRLLVL.

This clonotype has just a few counts. This chain links TRBV9 with TRBJ2-1; D perhaps matches TRBD1 (5 bases). Trimming shortened V by 0 bases and J by 0 bases, and 10 bases separated the two germline ends. This CDR3 has 16 amino acids. Per germline, CDR1 SGDLS and CDR2 YYNGEE. The CDR3 region is CASSVDLTDSYNEQFF. For the CDR3, the DNA is TGTGCCAGCAGCGTAGATCTGACAGACTCCTACAATGAGCAGTTCTTC.

J is TRBJ2-1 and V is TRBV10-3, with 11 bases matching TRBD1. The CDR3 contains 15 residues. Trimming took 8 bases from V and 0 from J; bases not matched to a gene: 3. Germline V gene lookup returns CDR1 ENHRY and CDR2 SYGVKD. The CDR3 sequence is CAIGGQGGSYNEQFF. CDR3 DNA sequence: TGTGCCATCGGGGGACAGGGGGGCTCCTACAATGAGCAGTTCTTC.

This clonotype was observed many times. V is TRBV5-1 and J is TRBJ2-5; possibly TRBD1 for D (6 bases). V was pared by 4 bases and J by 5 bases, with 18 bases between. The CDR3 runs 15 residues. CDR1 SGHRS and CDR2 YFSETQ come from the germline V gene. The CDR3 DNA reads TGCGCCAGCAGCCCTATGGGGACAAAGGAGGAGACCCAGTACTTC. This encodes CASSPMGTKEETQYF.

Details on this clonotype: A much larger clone is a single base away; this may be a read error. This chain joins TRBV5-6 and TRBJ1-3, with unresolved D. Deletions cut 5 bases from V and 1 base from J, with 10 bases between. The CDR3 has 14 residues. The germline CDR1 and CDR2 sequences are SGHDT and YYEEEE. DNA for the CDR3: TGTGCCAGCAGGCCTACAGTATCTGGAAACACCATATATTTT. Encoded protein: CASRPTVSGNTIYF.

This clonotype was picked up many times. This chain links TRBV12-3 or TRBV12-4 with TRBJ2-2, with TRBD1 as a possible D gene (7 bases). This CDR3 contains 15 residues. V lost 6 bases and J lost 2, with 13 bases in between. DNA of the CDR3: TGTGCCAGCAGCGCGGGACAGCCCAACACCGGGGAGCTGTTTTTT. Residues: CASSAGQPNTGELFF.

The sample holds many counts of this clonotype. The rearrangement links TRBV20-1 to TRBJ2-3; 9 bases fit TRBD1. After removal of 6 bases from V and 4 bases from J, the junction contained 11 bases not matched to a gene. The CDR3 covers 15 residues. CDR1 is DFQATT, CDR2 SNEGSKA, per germline (reference sequence). The DNA for the CDR3 is TGCAGTGCCCACTCCGGGACAGGGCGTTCAGATACGCAGTATTTT. This sequence encodes CSAHSGTGRSDTQYF.

This clonotype has ten or more counts. The gene calls are TRBV7-2 and TRBJ2-1; the match to TRBD2 covers 8 bases. CDR1 SGHTA and CDR2 FQGNSA come from the germline V gene. The V segment lost 5 bases and the J segment 10 bases; nucleotides outside the gene matches: 16. This CDR3 has 16 amino acids. The CDR3, as DNA: TGTGCCAGCAGCCCCGGGGGGGCAGCGGCCCTGTCCGAGCAGTTCTTC. This encodes CASSPGGAAALSEQFF.

This clonotype was seen many times. The CDR3 DNA reads TGTGCCAGCAGCCCAGACGTTAGCGAAGCTTTCTTT. This sequence encodes CASSPDVSEAFF. The rearrangement joins TRBV12-3 or TRBV12-4 to TRBJ1-1; D gene uncertain. The CDR3 sequence is 12 residues long. V was pared by 6 bases and J by 8 bases, with 13 bases between.

This clonotype was picked up a small number of times. The chain joins TRBV20-1 to TRBJ1-3, with TRBD1 as a possible D gene (6 bases). Trimming took 0 bases from V and 0 from J, leaving 15 bases between them. The CDR3 sequence is 17 residues long. Looked up from germline, CDR1 is DFQATT and CDR2 is SNEGSKA (reference sequence). In nucleotides, the CDR3 is TGCAGTGCTAGAGATCGCCGCTCAGGGGCCTCTGGAAACACCATATATTTT. Its protein is CSARDRRSGASGNTIYF.

There are many counts of this clonotype. The CDR3 is CASSNRAYNEQFF. CDR3 nucleotides: TGTGCCAGCAGCAACAGAGCCTACAATGAGCAGTTCTTC. The J gene is TRBJ2-1, the V gene TRBV7-6; D call uncertain. V lost 5 bases, J lost 2 bases, and 7 bases lay in between. The CDR3 runs to 13 residues. Looked up from germline, CDR1 is SGHVS and CDR2 is FNYEAQ. Full variable domain (rest looked up from reference TRBV7-6 and TRBJ2-1): GAGVSQSPRYKVTKRGQDVALRCDPISGHVSLYWYRQALGQGPEFLTYFNYEAQQDKSGLPNDRFSAERPEGSISTLTIQRTEQRDSAMYRCASSNRAYNEQFFGPGTRLTVL.

This clonotype was counted ten times or more. The chain has TRBV7-9 and TRBJ1-4; D gene unclear. Germline CDR1 reads SEHNR; CDR2 reads FQNEAQ (reference sequence). This CDR3 has 11 residues. Trimming stripped 3 bases from V and 7 bases from J, with 3 bases between. The CDR3 region is CASSLFEKLFF. In nucleotides, the CDR3 is TGTGCCAGCAGCTTGTTTGAAAAACTGTTTTTT.

This clonotype was recorded at least ten times. This rearrangement joins TRBV3-1 to TRBJ2-7; no clear D. The CDR3 has 12 amino acids. V was pared by 3 bases and J by 8 bases, with 11 bases between. Germline V gene data show CDR1 as LGHDT and CDR2 as YNNKEL (reference sequence). The CDR3 DNA follows: TGTGCCAGCAGCCATGAGAGCAGGCAGCAGTACTTC. Encoded protein: CASSHESRQQYF.